One and the same sample provided the 12 T cell receptor beta chains below, sequenced in a study of shared clonotypes between healthy human individuals (TCRdb year 2020). Receptors were amplified or captured by the immunoSEQ multiplex PCR assay. Not all clones reach the TCRdb copy of this immuneACCESS table, which keeps in-frame sequences only. Checked studies attribute under half of the gap to unresolved V genes and leave the rest unexplained. The sample has around 100,000 clones on record, less than 80% of them singletons. The top ten clonotypes cover 24% of the sample. Sequencing was carried out using memory CD8+ T cells sorted from blood. The sample's cell subset or site label is to be understood as: CD45RO+ cells pooled with CCR7-negative TemRA cells. These TCRs come from a woman aged 30 to 39 in good health.

The chain combines TRBV25-1 with TRBJ2-2, with 9 bases lining up with TRBD2. The CDR3 spans 17 residues. CDR1 is MGHDK, CDR2 SYGVNS, per germline. Germline trimming cut 5 bases from V and 1 base from J; bases unmatched to any gene: 8. DNA of the CDR3: TGTGCCAGCAGTAAGGAGCGGGGGGCCCAGAACACCGGGGAGCTGTTTTTT. Protein product: CASSKERGAQNTGELFF.

On this clone itself: Other DNA sequences in this specimen translate into the identical CDR3. The rearrangement uses TRBV29-1 and TRBJ2-6; D uncertain. Between the trimmed V and J ends, which lost 6 bases and 0 bases, there was a span of 6 bases. The CDR3 runs 13 residues. Per germline, CDR1 SQVTM and CDR2 ANQGSEA. DNA of the CDR3: TGCAGCGTCGCAGCCTCTGGGGCCAACGTCCTGACTTTC. Protein product: CSVAASGANVLTF.

The V call is TRBV15, the J call TRBJ2-5; D possibly corresponds to TRBD2 (6 bases). The ends were cut back, 1 base at V and 2 bases at J, with 14 bases in the middle. CDR3 length: 16 residues. Looked up from germline, CDR1 is LNHNV and CDR2 is YYDKDF (reference sequence). The CDR3 protein is CATSRAGASEQETQYF. CDR3 bases: TGTGCCACCAGCAGAGCTGGGGCTAGCGAACAAGAGACCCAGTACTTC.

V gene TRBV30 combines with J gene TRBJ1-1; unclear D gene. The CDR3 extends over 12 amino acids. Germline V gives CDR1 GTSNPN, CDR2 SVGIG (reference sequence). The ends were cut back, 0 bases at V and 3 bases at J, with 5 bases in the middle. The CDR3 spells CAWSVRYTEAFF. As DNA, the CDR3 is TGTGCCTGGAGTGTACGTTACACTGAAGCTTTCTTT.

In this sample, this clone turned up a few times. J is TRBJ2-2 and V is TRBV18; no firm D call. There are 16 residues in the CDR3. V was trimmed by 2 bases and J by 2 bases, leaving 12 bases between them. The germline V gene encodes CDR1 KGHSH and CDR2 LQKENI. The CDR3 region has the DNA TGTGCCAGCTCACCAATTCGAGCCGAAAACACCGGGGAGCTGTTTTTT. It codes for CASSPIRAENTGELFF.

The chain employs TRBV5-4 and TRBJ2-7, with D possibly TRBD1 on 7 matching bases. V lost 5 bases and J lost 0, with 9 bases in between. CDR1 is SGHNT, CDR2 YYREEE, per germline (reference sequence). This CDR3 is 13 amino acids long. CDR3: CASRRDSSYEQYF. The CDR3 nucleotides are TGTGCCAGCAGGCGGGACAGCTCCTACGAGCAGTACTTC.

This clone was counted at least ten times. This CDR3 reads CASSSLGGYDEQYF. CDR3 nucleotides: TGTGCCAGCAGCTCTCTGGGGGGGTATGACGAGCAGTACTTC. The rearrangement links TRBV7-9 to TRBJ2-7; 7 positions agree with TRBD2. The CDR3 spans 14 residues. The germline CDR1 and CDR2 sequences are SEHNR and FQNEAQ (reference sequence). With 4 bases clipped from V and 5 bases from J, the junction kept 8 bases outside the gene matches.

V usage is TRBV19 and J usage is TRBJ2-1; 9 bases are shared with TRBD1. The germline gives CDR1 LNHDA, CDR2 SQIVND (reference sequence). CDR3 length equals 15 residues. Losses at the gene ends were 4 bases for V and 3 bases for J; bases not matched to a gene: 4. Here the CDR3 DNA reads TGTGCCAGTAGTAGCCGGACAGGGGTCTACAATGAGCAGTTCTTC. Translating gives CASSSRTGVYNEQFF.

The chain links TRBV7-8 to TRBJ1-2; 8 bases fit TRBD1. The CDR3 is 14 amino acids. Trimming took 5 bases from V and 8 from J; bases not matched to a gene: 10. Germline V gene lookup returns CDR1 SGHVS and CDR2 FQNEAQ. The CDR3 sequence: CASSRAKQGAGYTF. CDR3 bases: TGTGCCAGCAGCCGGGCTAAGCAGGGGGCAGGCTACACCTTC.

V and J are TRBV28 and TRBJ2-5, with 8 bases lining up with TRBD2. CDR1 is MDHEN, CDR2 SYDVKM, per germline. The trim removed 2 bases at V and 4 bases at J, leaving 9 bases unmatched. The CDR3 is made up of 16 amino acids. The CDR3 reads CASSLIGRALGETQYF. The DNA for the CDR3 is TGTGCCAGCAGTTTAATCGGGAGGGCCCTCGGAGAGACCCAGTACTTC.

The chain carries TRBV15 and TRBJ2-7, with D hard to call. Trimming took 0 bases from V and 3 from J, leaving 6 bases between them. The germline V gene encodes CDR1 LNHNV and CDR2 YYDKDF (reference sequence). This CDR3 has 13 residues. The CDR3 is CATSRDSVYEQYF. For the CDR3, the DNA is TGTGCCACCAGCAGAGACTCCGTCTACGAGCAGTACTTC. Full variable domain (missing parts from reference TRBV15 and TRBJ2-7): DAMVIQNPRYQVTQFGKPVTLSCSQTLNHNVMYWYQQKSSQAPKLLFHYYDKDFNNEADTPDNFQSRRPNTSFCFLDIRSPGLGDTAMYLCATSRDSVYEQYFGPGTRLTVT.

V and J are TRBV27 and TRBJ2-7; tentative D call: TRBD2 (7 bases). Germline V gene data show CDR1 as MNHEY and CDR2 as SMNVEV (reference sequence). The CDR3 spans 16 residues. Trimming removed 6 bases at V and 2 bases at J, with 20 bases between. CDR3 sequence: CASSRGGGVSPYEQYF. The CDR3 DNA reads TGTGCCAGCAGCCGTGGGGGGGGCGTCTCTCCCTACGAGCAGTACTTC.